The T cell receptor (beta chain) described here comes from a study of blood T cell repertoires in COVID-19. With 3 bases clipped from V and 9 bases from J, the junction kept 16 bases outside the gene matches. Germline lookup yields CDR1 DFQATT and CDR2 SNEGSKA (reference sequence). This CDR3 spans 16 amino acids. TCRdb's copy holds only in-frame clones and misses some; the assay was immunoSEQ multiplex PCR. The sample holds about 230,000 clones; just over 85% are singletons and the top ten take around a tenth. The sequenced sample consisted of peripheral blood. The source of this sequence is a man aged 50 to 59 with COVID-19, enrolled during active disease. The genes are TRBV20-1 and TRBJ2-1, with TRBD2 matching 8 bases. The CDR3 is CSASAGGWERSSEQFF. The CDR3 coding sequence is TGCAGTGCTAGTGCGGGGGGATGGGAGAGGTCCAGTGAGCAGTTCTTC.